Included here is one TCR beta chain sequence, with context. The data belong to a study of CD8 T cells in Susac syndrome. Random hexamers were used to reverse transcribe the RNA input (roughly 0.5 to 1 ug). MiXCR, run by TCRdb on the immunoSEQ multiplex PCR reads, gives a single entry per CDR3 protein. The sample holds over 95,000 distinct CDR3 sequences; 85% to 95% are singletons and the top ten take 0.13% to 0.15%. The clonotype comes from a human donor in good health. The material sequenced was CD4+ T cells from PBMCs.

The CDR3 DNA follows: TGTGCCAGCAGTGTGCAAGCGAACACCGGGGAGCTGTTTTTT. This codes for CASSVQANTGELFF. V is TRBV2 and J is TRBJ2-2; D unclear. The CDR3 totals 14 residues. V dropped 4 bases and J dropped 0 bases, with 6 bases sitting between them. Germline assignment: CDR1 SNHLY and CDR2 FYNNEI.